These 15 T cell receptor beta chains came from one sample sequenced in a study of T cells in Graves' hyperthyroidism and ophthalmopathy. Template material for amplifying TCR beta CDR3 regions consisted of RNA transcripts. The HTBI primer set was used in a first-round RT-PCR of the TCR CDR3. MiXCR, run by TCRdb on the multiplex PCR reads, gives a single entry per CDR3 protein. The table lists fewer than 750,000 distinct CDR3 sequences, roughly 14% of them singletons. The specimen sequenced was blood. The source of these receptors is a woman aged 40 to 55 with Graves' ophthalmopathy.

Ten or more counts support this clonotype. This rearrangement joins TRBV10-3 to TRBJ2-7, with TRBD1 identical over 8 bases. Germline V gives CDR1 ENHRY, CDR2 SYGVKD. V lost 3 bases and J lost 2; bases outside the gene matches: 3. The CDR3 is 14 amino acids. The CDR3: CAISDQGAAYEQYF. CDR3 coding DNA: TGTGCCATCAGTGATCAGGGGGCTGCCTACGAGCAGTACTTC.

The table lists this clonotype with many counts. The V and J genes are TRBV10-3 and TRBJ1-1, with D possibly being TRBD1 (5 bases). Looked up from germline, CDR1 is ENHRY and CDR2 is SYGVKD. The V end was cut by 5 bases, the J end by 5 bases, with 9 bases between. The CDR3 has 12 residues. In DNA, the CDR3 is TGTGCCATCAGTAATGGGACGACTGAAGCTTTCTTT. This encodes CAISNGTTEAFF.

This clonotype came up many times. The chain has TRBV12-3 or TRBV12-4 and TRBJ1-1; 7 nucleotides line up with TRBD1. Trimming at V came to 4 bases and at J to 2 bases, leaving 10 bases not matched to a gene. This CDR3 is built from 16 residues. This chain's CDR3 is CASSWGAGGTNTEAFF. DNA for the CDR3: TGTGCCAGCAGTTGGGGGGCAGGGGGGACCAACACTGAAGCTTTCTTT.

This clonotype was picked up a small number of times. The rearrangement joins TRBV12-3 or TRBV12-4 to TRBJ2-3; the D call may be TRBD1 or TRBD2 (5 bases each). The CDR3 extends over 15 amino acids. V lost 6 bases and J lost 1, with 14 bases in between. The CDR3 sequence: CASSWDPSGTDTQYF. The DNA for the CDR3 is TGTGCCAGCAGCTGGGACCCCTCTGGCACAGATACGCAGTATTTT.

This clonotype has a count of ten or more. This chain joins TRBV2 and TRBJ1-5, with D maybe TRBD1 (5 bases). V shed 6 bases and J shed 3 bases, with 18 bases lying between them. The CDR3 has 16 residues. In germline, CDR1 is SNHLY, CDR2 FYNNEI. The CDR3 loop is CASSLGRQGFNQPQHF. The DNA for the CDR3 is TGTGCCAGCAGCCTAGGGCGGCAGGGCTTCAATCAGCCCCAGCATTTT.

V and J are TRBV28 and TRBJ2-4; 7 nucleotides match TRBD1. The CDR3 runs 14 residues. CDR1 and CDR2 (germline): MDHEN, SYDVKM. The J segment lost 0 bases and the V segment lost 8 bases, leaving 4 bases of the junction unmatched. The CDR3 region is CASGTVVAKNIQYF. The CDR3, as DNA: TGTGCCAGCGGGACAGTTGTAGCCAAAAACATTCAGTACTTC.

This clonotype was seen ten or more times. The chain uses TRBV7-3 and TRBJ2-2; D might be TRBD1 (6 bases). The CDR3 runs to 14 residues. The germline gives CDR1 SGHTA, CDR2 FQGTGA. The V end was cut by 3 bases, the J end by 7 bases, with 12 bases between. For the CDR3, the DNA is TGTGCCAGCAGCTTGGGGGCGCTTAGCGGGGAGCTGTTTTTT. This encodes CASSLGALSGELFF. Combining the CDR3 with reference TRBV7-3 and TRBJ2-2 gives the whole variable domain GAGVSQTPSNKVTEKGKYVELRCDPISGHTALYWYRQSLGQGPEFLIYFQGTGAADDSGLPNDRFFAVRPEGSVSTLKIQRTERGDSAVYLCASSLGALSGELFFGEGSRLTVL.

This chain links TRBV30 with TRBJ1-1; D is unclear. The CDR3 has 13 residues. Deletions cut 3 bases from V and 0 bases from J, with 8 bases between. CDR1 GTSNPN and CDR2 SVGIG come from the germline V gene (reference sequence). For the CDR3, the DNA is TGTGCCTGGAGCGCACAGATGAACACTGAAGCTTTCTTT. Translating gives CAWSAQMNTEAFF.

This clonotype was seen at least ten times. The chain couples TRBV28 to TRBJ2-5; D perhaps matches TRBD2 (6 bases). CDR3 length: 14 residues. Looked up from germline, CDR1 is MDHEN and CDR2 is SYDVKM. With 5 bases removed from V and 0 bases from J, the gap between germline ends came to 10 bases. The CDR3 nucleotides are TGTGCCAGCAGTCCGGGCGGGAACCAAGAGACCCAGTACTTC. Translation: CASSPGGNQETQYF.

V gene TRBV30 combines with J gene TRBJ1-5; D call uncertain. Germline CDR1 is GTSNPN and CDR2 is SVGIG (reference sequence). The CDR3 spans 13 residues. The V gene lost 0 bases and the J gene lost 5 bases, with 8 bases spanning the gap. CDR3 nucleotides: TGTGCCTGGAGTGTAGATCGAGATCAGCCCCAGCATTTT. As protein: CAWSVDRDQPQHF.

This clonotype was counted at least ten times. The chain combines TRBV20-1 with TRBJ2-7; 8 positions agree with TRBD2. There are 15 residues in the CDR3. The V and J ends lost 0 bases and 3 bases, in that order; junction bases with no gene match: 7. Germline V gives CDR1 DFQATT, CDR2 SNEGSKA (reference sequence). The CDR3 coding sequence is TGCAGTGCTAGAGATTTCGGGAGGGCGAACTACGAGCAGTACTTC. Translating gives CSARDFGRANYEQYF.

Ten or more counts support this clonotype. CDR3 in DNA: TGTGCCAGTAGTATTGGAGGGGAACAGCCCCAGCATTTT. Translated: CASSIGGEQPQHF. V and J are TRBV19 and TRBJ1-5, with D possibly matching TRBD1 (5 bases). V was shortened by 3 bases and J by 7 bases, with 10 bases between the two germline ends. Germline-derived CDR1 and CDR2 are LNHDA and SQIVND (reference sequence). The CDR3 is 13 amino acids.

This clonotype was counted at least ten times. CDR3: CAWRTGGVYEQYF. The DNA for the CDR3 is TGTGCCTGGAGAACCGGGGGGGTCTACGAGCAGTACTTC. This sequence joins TRBV30 and TRBJ2-7; 8 bases align to TRBD2. The CDR3 has 13 amino acids. Germline V lookup: CDR1 GTSNPN, CDR2 SVGIG (reference sequence). V lost 3 bases to trimming and J lost 3 bases; unmatched junction nucleotides: 4.

This chain links TRBV28 with TRBJ2-5; perhaps TRBD1 as D (6 bases). Trimming removed 5 bases from V and 1 base from J, with 14 bases in between. The CDR3 loop spans 15 amino acids. Germline CDR1 and CDR2: MDHEN and SYDVKM. The CDR3 coding sequence is TGTGCCAGCAGTGGGACCGGGACACTCCAAGAGACCCAGTACTTC. Residues: CASSGTGTLQETQYF.

This clonotype came up many times. The chain joins TRBV29-1 to TRBJ1-2; 9 nucleotides agree with TRBD1. Germline CDR1 reads SQVTM; CDR2 reads ANQGSEA. This CDR3 region has 12 residues. The V gene end was trimmed by 6 bases and the J gene end by 8 bases; junction bases not matched to a gene: 7. This CDR3 reads CSVAGQGLGYTF. The CDR3 DNA is TGCAGCGTGGCAGGACAGGGGTTGGGCTACACCTTC.